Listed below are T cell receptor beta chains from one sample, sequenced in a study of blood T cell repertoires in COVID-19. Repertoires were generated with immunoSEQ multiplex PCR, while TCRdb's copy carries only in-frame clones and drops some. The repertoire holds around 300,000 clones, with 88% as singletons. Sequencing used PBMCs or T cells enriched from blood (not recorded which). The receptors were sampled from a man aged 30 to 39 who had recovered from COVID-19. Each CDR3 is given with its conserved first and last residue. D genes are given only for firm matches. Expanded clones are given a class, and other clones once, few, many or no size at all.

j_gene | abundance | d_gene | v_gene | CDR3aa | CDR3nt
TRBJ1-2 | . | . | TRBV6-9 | CASSYRDKLNYGYTF | TGTGCCAGCAGTTATCGGGACAAGCTAAACTATGGCTACACCTTC
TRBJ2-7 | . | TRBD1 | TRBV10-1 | CASSDYGQGAYEQYF | TGCGCCAGCAGTGACTACGGACAGGGGGCTTACGAGCAGTACTTC
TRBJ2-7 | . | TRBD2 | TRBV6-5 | CASSSPLAGGSYEQYF | TGTGCCAGCAGTTCCCCTCTAGCGGGGGGTTCCTACGAGCAGTACTTC
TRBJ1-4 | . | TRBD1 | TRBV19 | CASSRGSLRNEKLFF | TGTGCCAGCAGCAGGGGGAGCCTTAGGAATGAAAAACTGTTTTTT
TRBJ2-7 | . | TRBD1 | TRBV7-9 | CASSEKTGNEQYF | TGTGCCAGCAGCGAGAAGACAGGGAACGAGCAGTACTTC
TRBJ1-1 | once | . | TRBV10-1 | CASSEDNSGTEAFF | TGCGCCAGCAGTGAGGACAACTCGGGGACTGAAGCTTTCTTT
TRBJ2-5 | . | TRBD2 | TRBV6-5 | CASSYSASGGTQYF | TGTGCCAGCAGTTACTCGGCTAGCGGGGGGACCCAGTACTTC
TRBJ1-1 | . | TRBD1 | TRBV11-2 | CASSRGQGRANTEAFF | TGTGCCAGCAGCCGAGGACAGGGTAGGGCAAACACTGAAGCTTTCTTT
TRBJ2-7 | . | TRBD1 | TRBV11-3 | CASSLGQGGYEQYF | TGTGCCAGCAGCTTAGGACAGGGTGGCTACGAGCAGTACTTC
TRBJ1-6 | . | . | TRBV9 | CASSNEQVATYNSPLHF | TGTGCCAGCAGCAACGAACAGGTGGCCACTTATAATTCACCCCTCCACTTT
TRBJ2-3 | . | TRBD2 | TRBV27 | CASSWASGGNLGDTQYF | TGTGCCAGCAGTTGGGCTAGCGGGGGGAACCTGGGAGATACGCAGTATTTT
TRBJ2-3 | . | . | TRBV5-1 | CASSFLERGTDTQYF | TGCGCCAGCAGCTTTCTTGAGCGGGGCACAGATACGCAGTATTTT
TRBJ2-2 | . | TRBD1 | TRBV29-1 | CSVTGTGWGTGELFF | TGCAGCGTTACCGGGACAGGGTGGGGCACCGGGGAGCTGTTTTTT
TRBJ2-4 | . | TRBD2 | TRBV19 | CASKEGLASDIQYF | TGTGCCAGTAAGGAGGGACTAGCGTCCGACATTCAGTACTTC
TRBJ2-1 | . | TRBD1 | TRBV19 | CASSSRDRGRPFF | TGTGCCAGTAGTTCCCGGGACAGGGGGCGCCCGTTCTTC
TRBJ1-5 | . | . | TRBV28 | CASSLDPPGGNQPQHF | TGTGCCAGCAGTTTAGACCCACCCGGAGGCAATCAGCCCCAGCATTTT
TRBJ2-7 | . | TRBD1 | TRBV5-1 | CASSLTGTGNVREQYF | TGCGCCAGCAGCTTGACCGGGACAGGGAACGTACGCGAGCAGTACTTC
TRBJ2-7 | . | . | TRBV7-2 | CASSLVEGPYEQYF | TGTGCCAGCAGCTTAGTGGAGGGGCCCTACGAGCAGTACTTC
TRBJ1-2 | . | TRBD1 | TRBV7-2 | CASSARQGANYGYTF | TGTGCCAGCAGCGCCCGACAGGGGGCGAACTATGGCTACACCTTC
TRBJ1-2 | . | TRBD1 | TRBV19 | CASSTGQGAKTNYGYTF | TGTGCCAGTAGTACCGGACAGGGGGCAAAAACTAACTATGGCTACACCTTC
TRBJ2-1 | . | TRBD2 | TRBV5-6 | CASSWGLAGGNEQFF | TGTGCCAGCAGCTGGGGACTAGCGGGGGGCAATGAGCAGTTCTTC
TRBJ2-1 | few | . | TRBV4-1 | CASSQVRDEQFF | TGCGCCAGCAGCCAAGTCCGGGATGAGCAGTTCTTC